The subject of this entry is one T cell receptor (beta chain). As processed by the authors: Nucleated cell number was recorded as an estimate derived from reference gene primer amplification. Profiling relied on immunoSEQ multiplex PCR, and the TCRdb table lists in-frame clones only, not all of them. That table gives V, J and clone size, and the DNA gave D and trimming. The sample holds approximately 68,000 clones; approximately 90% are singletons and the top ten take around 2.5%. Per germline, CDR1 SEHNR and CDR2 FQNEAQ (reference sequence). Trimming took 5 bases from V and 8 from J, leaving 12 bases between them. This CDR3 region has 12 residues. This entry belongs to a study of blood T cell repertoires in COVID-19. Study details: The study drew acute and convalescent COVID-19 samples from the United States, Italy and Spain. Nucleic acid was either cDNA or gDNA, and it came from T cells, B-cell-depleted T cells, or PBMCs.

The receptor's source is a man aged 70 or older with active or convalescent COVID-19. This chain uses TRBV7-9 with TRBJ1-2; D uncertain. The sequenced material came from peripheral blood. CDR3 sequence (DNA): TGTGCCAGCAGCAACTCAGGTGGAGGCTACACCTTC. This encodes CASSNSGGGYTF. Drawing the rest from reference TRBV7-9 and TRBJ1-2, the complete variable domain is DTGVSQNPRHKITKRGQNVTFRCDPISEHNRLYWYRQTLGQGPEFLTYFQNEAQLEKSRLLSDRFSAERPKGSFSTLEIQRTEQGDSAMYLCASSNSGGGYTFGSGTRLTVV.